This T cell receptor (beta chain) was retrieved from a study of early T cells in non-severe SARS-CoV-2 infection. Tagging with unique molecular identifiers was applied to individual cDNA molecules. TCRdb recomputed calls from the 5' RACE reads with MiXCR, one row per CDR3 protein. The sample lists roughly 58,000 distinct CDR3 sequences; roughly an eighth were seen once. Germline CDR1 reads MNHEY; CDR2 reads SVGAGI. V shed 6 bases and J 5 bases; nucleotides not matched to a gene: 6. The CDR3 covers 14 residues. The source of this sequence is an adult who was a healthcare worker with PCR-confirmed SARS-CoV-2 infection or an uninfected control (not recorded which). The J gene is TRBJ1-2, the V gene TRBV6-5, with 10 bases aligning to TRBD1. Sequenced input: whole blood. Written as DNA, the CDR3 is TGTGCCAGCAGAAGACAGGGGGCGGTTTATGGCTACACCTTC. Encoded protein: CASRRQGAVYGYTF.